The 30 T cell receptor beta chains listed next were all sequenced from one sample in a study of cytomegalovirus exposure and HLA in healthy donors. 60 Vbeta and 13 Jbeta primers were used in PCR. The table came from immunoSEQ multiplex PCR; TCRdb's copy has only in-frame clones and leaves some out. The sample holds 150,000 to 200,000 clones, around 77% seen once. The sample comprised PBMCs. The receptor set was obtained from a female donor in good health and CMV-seronegative.

This rearrangement joins TRBV9 to TRBJ2-7, with TRBD2 matching over 7 bases. The CDR3 extends over 12 amino acids. The germline V gene encodes CDR1 SGDLS and CDR2 YYNGEE. Trimming at V came to 6 bases and at J to 6 bases, leaving 6 bases not matched to a gene. The CDR3 region is CASKMRGIEQYF. The CDR3 DNA follows: TGTGCCAGCAAGATGCGGGGGATCGAGCAGTACTTC.

The J gene is TRBJ2-7, the V gene TRBV28, with 7 bases that match TRBD1. The CDR3 covers 14 residues. Germline CDR1 is MDHEN and CDR2 is SYDVKM. Losses at the gene ends were 4 bases for V and 7 bases for J; bases not matched to a gene: 10. The CDR3 spells CASSSSTGPREQYF. DNA for the CDR3: TGTGCCAGCAGTTCCTCGACAGGGCCGAGGGAGCAGTACTTC.

The chain joins TRBV5-4 to TRBJ2-7; D is perhaps TRBD2 (5 bases). The V gene lost 2 bases and the J gene lost 6 bases, with 9 bases spanning the gap. This CDR3 is built from 12 residues. Germline CDR1 is SGHNT and CDR2 is YYREEE (reference sequence). The CDR3 loop reads CASSFRGREQYF. CDR3 nucleotides: TGTGCCAGCAGCTTCAGAGGGCGCGAGCAGTACTTC.

CDR3 sequence: CASSLTPGGYNEQFF. CDR3 bases: TGTGCCAGCAGCTTAACACCGGGGGGCTACAATGAGCAGTTCTTC. The gene calls are TRBV7-9 and TRBJ2-1, with 7 bases aligning to TRBD2. After removal of 2 bases from V and 3 bases from J, the junction contained 4 bases not matched to a gene. Looked up from germline, CDR1 is SEHNR and CDR2 is FQNEAQ (reference sequence). The CDR3 contains 15 residues.

The chain has TRBV6-6 and TRBJ2-7; the match to TRBD1 covers 9 bases. J lost 3 bases, V lost 4 bases, and 4 bases had no gene match. CDR3 length equals 14 residues. Germline-derived CDR1 and CDR2 are MNHNY and SVGAGI (reference sequence). The CDR3 DNA sequence: TGTGCCAGCAGTTTTCCGGGACAGGGCTACGAGCAGTACTTC. It yields the protein CASSFPGQGYEQYF.

The chain is built from TRBV5-3 and TRBJ1-5; D not certain. TRBV5-3 is designated an ORF whose function remains uncertain. The CDR3 runs to 15 residues. V lost 2 bases and J 2 bases, leaving 11 bases between the germline ends. The CDR3 coding sequence is TGTGCCAGAAGCTTCAGACATGGTGGCAATCAGCCCCAGCATTTT. Translated, it gives CARSFRHGGNQPQHF.

The chain links TRBV19 to TRBJ2-7, with 7 bases fitting TRBD1. Per the germline V gene, CDR1 is LNHDA and CDR2 is SQIVND (reference sequence). The V gene end was trimmed by 6 bases and the J gene end by 5 bases; junction bases not matched to a gene: 10. The CDR3 is made up of 14 amino acids. The CDR3 coding sequence is TGTGCCAGTAGCTCCCGGAACAGGGGAAACGAGCAGTACTTC. Translating gives CASSSRNRGNEQYF.

The CDR3 region has the DNA TGTGCCAGCAGCTTAGTCCGCGGGAAAGGCACAGATACGCAGTATTTT. Its translation: CASSLVRGKGTDTQYF. V usage is TRBV7-9 and J usage is TRBJ2-3, with D possibly being TRBD2 (6 bases). CDR1 and CDR2 (germline): SEHNR, FQNEAQ (reference sequence). The CDR3 is 16 residues long. V was pared by 1 base and J by 1 base, with 12 bases between.

V and J are TRBV28 and TRBJ2-7; 7 bases map to TRBD2. The CDR3 covers 11 residues. Germline CDR1 reads MDHEN; CDR2 reads SYDVKM. V shed 6 bases and J 4 bases; nucleotides not matched to a gene: 0. The CDR3 here is CASRGGYEQYF. The CDR3 nucleotides read TGTGCCAGCAGGGGGGGGTACGAGCAGTACTTC.

The chain employs TRBV28 and TRBJ1-2; 8 bases fit TRBD1. The length of the CDR3 is 14 residues. From germline, CDR1 is MDHEN and CDR2 SYDVKM. The V gene end was trimmed by 2 bases and the J gene end by 5 bases; junction bases not matched to a gene: 4. The CDR3: CASSLSDRGYGYTF. In DNA form, the CDR3 reads TGTGCCAGCAGTTTAAGTGACAGGGGTTATGGCTACACCTTC.

The chain combines TRBV7-9 with TRBJ1-6, with D possibly TRBD1 on 5 matching bases. The V end was cut by 3 bases, the J end by 10 bases, with 19 bases between. Germline CDR1 reads SEHNR; CDR2 reads FQNEAQ (reference sequence). There are 16 residues in the CDR3. The chain's CDR3 is CASSFPGDSLTSPLHF. CDR3 DNA: TGTGCCAGCAGCTTCCCGGGGGATTCCCTAACCTCACCCCTCCACTTT.

The chain links TRBV13 to TRBJ2-2, with 7 bases lining up with TRBD2. CDR3 length: 16 residues. The germline V gene encodes CDR1 PRHDT and CDR2 FYEKMQ (reference sequence). The junction had 14 bases not matched to a gene; V was cut back by 6 bases and J by 7 bases. CDR3 bases: TGTGCCAGCAGATACGGACTAGTGGCTGTTGGCGGGGAGCTGTTTTTT. Residues: CASRYGLVAVGGELFF.

Only a few counts were recorded for this clone. This rearrangement joins TRBV14 to TRBJ2-7, with TRBD1 as a possible D gene (5 bases). The V end was cut by 4 bases, the J end by 3 bases, with 13 bases between. The germline V gene encodes CDR1 SGHDN and CDR2 FVKESK. The CDR3 has 14 residues. The DNA for the CDR3 is TGTGCCAGCAGCCCCCTTACAGGAGTCTACGAGCAGTACTTC. This encodes CASSPLTGVYEQYF.

V and J are TRBV2 and TRBJ1-2; 9 bases are shared with TRBD1. This CDR3 has 13 residues. Trimming removed 9 bases from V and 3 bases from J; junction bases left unmatched: 5. Germline lookup yields CDR1 SNHLY and CDR2 FYNNEI. The CDR3: CARLGQGYYGYTF. The CDR3, as DNA: TGTGCCAGGCTGGGACAGGGATACTATGGCTACACCTTC.

CDR3 amino acids: CASSSSLGQDYGYTF. The CDR3 DNA sequence: TGCGCCAGCAGCTCTTCTTTAGGACAGGACTATGGCTACACCTTC. The chain uses TRBV5-1 and TRBJ1-2; 7 bases fit TRBD1. Germline loops: CDR1 SGHRS, CDR2 YFSETQ. CDR3 size: 15 residues. The J segment lost 3 bases and the V segment lost 3 bases, leaving 8 bases of the junction unmatched.

The rearrangement joins TRBV7-2 to TRBJ1-2, with 9 bases aligning to TRBD1. Germline V gives CDR1 SGHTA, CDR2 FQGNSA. CDR3 size: 15 residues. The V gene end was trimmed by 2 bases and the J gene end by 3 bases; junction bases not matched to a gene: 4. Here the CDR3 reads CASSLNRGQDYGYTF. Here the CDR3 DNA reads TGTGCCAGCAGCTTAAACAGGGGGCAAGACTATGGCTACACCTTC.

The CDR3 spells CASSASGGATDTQYF. The DNA of the CDR3 is TGTGCCAGCAGTGCTAGCGGGGGGGCCACAGATACGCAGTATTTT. The V gene is TRBV25-1, the J gene TRBJ2-3; the match to TRBD2 covers 12 bases. CDR3 length: 15 amino acids. V lost 4 bases and J lost 2; bases outside the gene matches: 1. Per the germline V gene, CDR1 is MGHDK and CDR2 is SYGVNS. The variable domain in full, completed from reference TRBV25-1 and TRBJ2-3, reads EADIYQTPRYLVIGTGKKITLECSQTMGHDKMYWYQQDPGMELHLIHYSYGVNSTEKGDLSSESTVSRIRTEHFPLTLESARPSHTSQYLCASSASGGATDTQYFGPGTRLTVL.

J is TRBJ1-4 and V is TRBV6-5; no clear D gene. Between the trimmed V and J ends, which lost 0 bases and 8 bases, there was a span of 7 bases. The CDR3 is made up of 13 amino acids. Germline CDR1 and CDR2: MNHEY and SVGAGI. Here the CDR3 reads CASSYSVREKLFF. The CDR3 bases are TGTGCCAGCAGTTACTCCGTCCGGGAAAAACTGTTTTTT.

V is TRBV27 and J is TRBJ1-4; D is unresolved. The CDR3 sequence is 14 residues long. Between the trimmed V and J ends, which lost 6 bases and 5 bases, there was a span of 13 bases. Germline CDR1 and CDR2: MNHEY and SMNVEV (reference sequence). As DNA, the CDR3 is TGTGCCAGCAGGTCAGCAGACAAAAATGAAAAACTGTTTTTT. Translating gives CASRSADKNEKLFF. The entire variable domain, with the rest obtained from reference TRBV27 and TRBJ1-4, is as follows: EAQVTQNPRYLITVTGKKLTVTCSQNMNHEYMSWYRQDPGLGLRQIYYSMNVEVTDKGDVPEGYKVSRKEKRNFPLILESPSPNQTSLYFCASRSADKNEKLFFGSGTQLSVL.

This clone was seen only once. The rearrangement uses TRBV18 and TRBJ2-3; D is perhaps TRBD2 (5 bases). Germline loops: CDR1 KGHSH, CDR2 LQKENI. V lost 0 bases and J 3 bases, leaving 7 bases between the germline ends. The length of the CDR3 is 14 residues. DNA for the CDR3: TGTGCCAGCTCACCACCAACTAGAACAGATACGCAGTATTTT. It specifies CASSPPTRTDTQYF.

The rearrangement uses TRBV9 and TRBJ2-2; possibly TRBD1 for D (6 bases). V was cut by 4 bases and J by 0 bases, with 13 bases left in between. The CDR3 extends over 16 amino acids. The germline V gene encodes CDR1 SGDLS and CDR2 YYNGEE. As DNA, the CDR3 is TGTGCCAGCAGCCCTCGTGGGGGCGCGAACACCGGGGAGCTGTTTTTT. Protein: CASSPRGGANTGELFF. Full variable domain (remainder filled in from reference TRBV9 and TRBJ2-2): DSGVTQTPKHLITATGQRVTLRCSPRSGDLSVYWYQQSLDQGLQFLIQYYNGEERAKGNILERFSAQQFPDLHSELNLSSLELGDSALYFCASSPRGGANTGELFFGEGSRLTVL.

The V and J genes are TRBV10-1 and TRBJ2-2; 13 bases are a match to TRBD2. Germline V CDR1 and CDR2: WNHNN, SYGVQD (reference sequence). Unmatched junction bases numbered 6, after V lost 2 bases and J lost 6 bases. The CDR3 has 17 amino acids. In DNA, the CDR3 is TGCGCCAGCAGTGAGACTAGCGGGAGGGCCATTGCCGGGGAGCTGTTTTTT. Translating it yields CASSETSGRAIAGELFF.

The chain recombines TRBV10-3 with TRBJ1-2, with 9 bases aligning to TRBD1. With 5 bases clipped from V and 7 bases from J, the junction kept 8 bases outside the gene matches. The length of the CDR3 is 14 residues. The germline CDR1 and CDR2 sequences are ENHRY and SYGVKD. The CDR3 protein is CAISRRDRESGYTF. The CDR3 coding sequence is TGTGCCATCAGTCGCCGGGACAGGGAAAGTGGCTACACCTTC.

The chain joins TRBV5-4 to TRBJ2-1, with a possible D match to TRBD2 (7 bases). V was cut by 4 bases and J by 2 bases, with 16 bases left in between. The CDR3 is 16 amino acids. Per the germline V gene, CDR1 is SGHNT and CDR2 is YYREEE (reference sequence). The DNA for the CDR3 is TGTGCCAGCAGCGGGGGGGGGCGCCAAGCCTACAATGAGCAGTTCTTC. Its translation: CASSGGGRQAYNEQFF. The entire variable domain, with the rest obtained from reference TRBV5-4 and TRBJ2-1, is as follows: ETGVTQSPTHLIKTRGQQVTLRCSSQSGHNTVSWYQQALGQGPQFIFQYYREEENGRGNFPPRFSGLQFPNYSSELNVNALELDDSALYLCASSGGGRQAYNEQFFGPGTRLTVL.

This clone appeared a few times. The V call is TRBV5-1, the J call TRBJ2-5; 9 nucleotides match TRBD2. Germline values: CDR1 SGHRS, CDR2 YFSETQ. The CDR3 covers 15 residues. V gave up 4 bases and J gave up 1 base; unmatched junction bases: 5. The CDR3 region is CASSLGLASQETQYF. In DNA, the CDR3 is TGCGCCAGCAGCCTGGGACTAGCAAGCCAAGAGACCCAGTACTTC.

There are a few counts of this clone. The gene calls are TRBV6-1 and TRBJ1-5; tentatively, D is TRBD1 (6 bases). V lost 6 bases to trimming and J lost 9 bases, with 9 bases between them. Germline V gives CDR1 MNHNS, CDR2 SASEGT. CDR3 length: 11 residues. The CDR3 region has the DNA TGTGCCAGCAGACAGGGCATGCCCCAGCATTTT. As protein: CASRQGMPQHF.

The genes are TRBV4-3 and TRBJ2-3; TRBD2 agrees at 11 bases. CDR3 size: 16 residues. Trimming cost V 6 bases and J 4 bases; bases outside gene matches: 9. CDR1 is LGHNA and CDR2 is YSLEER in the germline V gene. The CDR3 loop is CASSLAPSGGPDTQYF. CDR3 nucleotides: TGCGCCAGCAGTCTGGCCCCTAGCGGGGGGCCAGATACGCAGTATTTT.

This clone was detected a few times. The V call is TRBV6-1, the J call TRBJ2-7; 11 bases are a match to TRBD1. This CDR3 has 14 amino acids. Germline assignment: CDR1 MNHNS and CDR2 SASEGT. The V gene end was trimmed by 4 bases and the J gene end by 3 bases; junction bases not matched to a gene: 2. CDR3 protein: CASSAGTGGYEQYF. The CDR3 DNA is TGTGCCAGCAGTGCGGGGACAGGGGGCTACGAGCAGTACTTC.

The chain combines TRBV10-3 with TRBJ1-1, with unresolved D. Germline CDR1 reads ENHRY; CDR2 reads SYGVKD. The CDR3 sequence is 11 residues long. With 8 bases removed from V and 1 base from J, the gap between germline ends came to 5 bases. The CDR3 sequence is CAIRENTEAFF. The CDR3 nucleotides are TGTGCCATCCGGGAGAACACTGAAGCTTTCTTT.

The chain has TRBV28 and TRBJ1-5; 9 positions agree with TRBD1. The CDR3 extends over 19 amino acids. J was trimmed by 1 base and V by 5 bases; bases with no gene match: 15. Germline lookup yields CDR1 MDHEN and CDR2 SYDVKM. This CDR3 is CASSQPPGQGWVSNQPQHF. The CDR3 DNA sequence: TGTGCCAGCAGTCAACCACCGGGACAGGGTTGGGTAAGCAATCAGCCCCAGCATTTT.